One and the same sample provided the 26 T cell receptor beta chains below, sequenced in a study of regulatory T cells in long-lasting Graves disease. The time point is: persistent/refractory GD, antithyroid drugs over 5 years with positive TRAb. The TCR library was made from RNA that had been extracted from PBMCs in TRIzol. Relying on iRepertoire HTBI primers and Arm-PCR of CDR3 regions, the team built TCR beta libraries. TCRdb reprocessed the multiplex PCR reads with MiXCR, giving one entry per CDR3 protein. The sample contains roughly 450,000 distinct CDR3 sequences, 20% to 25% of which appear only once. Sequenced here: peripheral blood mononuclear cells (PBMCs), sampled when the disease was refractory, from a patient treated with antithyroid drugs. The receptors shown here come from a female donor with Graves disease.

This clonotype was observed many times. The chain combines TRBV6-1 with TRBJ1-6; possible D gene TRBD1, 6 bases. Germline CDR1 MNHNS, CDR2 SASEGT. The CDR3 covers 17 residues. The V and J ends lost 1 base and 2 bases respectively, with 12 bases between them. CDR3 protein: CASSEVQGLTYNSPLHF. DNA of the CDR3: TGTGCCAGCAGTGAAGTCCAGGGGTTAACCTATAATTCACCCCTCCACTTT.

This clonotype was seen at least ten times. The chain carries TRBV6-5 and TRBJ2-2; a possible D gene is TRBD1 (7 bases). Trimming removed 1 base at V and 6 bases at J, with 15 bases between. The germline V gene encodes CDR1 MNHEY and CDR2 SVGAGI. The CDR3 totals 16 residues. DNA for the CDR3: TGTGCCAGCAGTTACTGGAGGGGGCCCGACGCCGGGGAGCTGTTTTTT. Its protein is CASSYWRGPDAGELFF.

The V and J genes are TRBV19 and TRBJ2-7; TRBD1 is a possible D gene (6 bases). The CDR3 sequence is 12 residues long. Between the trimmed V and J ends, which lost 9 bases and 4 bases, there was a span of 13 bases. The germline V gene encodes CDR1 LNHDA and CDR2 SQIVND (reference sequence). CDR3 sequence: CASSADRYEQYF. CDR3 DNA sequence: TGTGCCAGCAGCGCCGACAGGTACGAGCAGTACTTC.

This chain joins TRBV20-1 and TRBJ1-1, with D unresolved. This CDR3 is built from 11 residues. The germline V gene encodes CDR1 DFQATT and CDR2 SNEGSKA (reference sequence). Trimming stripped 4 bases from V and 4 bases from J, with 7 bases between. The CDR3 region has the DNA TGCAGTGCTACCCTCTTCACTGAAGCTTTCTTT. Translated, it gives CSATLFTEAFF.

This clonotype was observed a handful of times. This rearrangement joins TRBV19 to TRBJ2-7; D may correspond to TRBD1 or TRBD2 (5 bases each). This CDR3 contains 12 residues. V was clipped by 3 bases and J by 4 bases, with 7 bases between them. CDR1 is LNHDA and CDR2 is SQIVND in the germline V gene (reference sequence). The CDR3 nucleotides read TGTGCCAGTAGTATGAGGGGTTACGAGCAGTACTTC. Translated: CASSMRGYEQYF.

This clonotype was seen at least ten times. The rearrangement joins TRBV7-2 to TRBJ1-2; a possible D gene is TRBD1 (5 bases). V was trimmed by 5 bases and J by 5 bases, leaving 15 bases between them. The CDR3 is 14 residues long. Germline V gene data show CDR1 as SGHTA and CDR2 as FQGNSA. CDR3 in DNA: TGTGCCAGCAGCCTCCCCGGGACGGATTATGGCTACACCTTC. This codes for CASSLPGTDYGYTF. Together with reference TRBV7-2 and TRBJ1-2, the CDR3 gives the full variable domain: GAGVSQSPSNKVTEKGKDVELRCDPISGHTALYWYRQSLGQGLEFLIYFQGNSAPDKSGLPSDRFSAERTGGSVSTLTIQRTQQEDSAVYLCASSLPGTDYGYTFGSGTRLTVV.

This chain joins TRBV27 and TRBJ1-2; D is undetermined. The CDR3 totals 14 residues. Germline CDR1 and CDR2: MNHEY and SMNVEV (reference sequence). V was trimmed by 0 bases and J by 3 bases, leaving 8 bases between them. The CDR3 DNA sequence: TGTGCCAGCAGTTTATCTGTAATCGACTATGGCTACACCTTC. This translates into CASSLSVIDYGYTF.

Comment on this clonotype: This sequence may be a read error, since a much larger clone differs from it by one base. The CDR3 nucleotides are TGTGCCAACAGTTACTCCTGGACTAGCGGGGGAGAGACCCAGTACTTC. Translation: CANSYSWTSGGETQYF. The chain uses TRBV6-9 and TRBJ2-5; 13 bases are shared with TRBD2. This CDR3 has 16 amino acids. CDR1 is MNHGY, CDR2 SVAAGI, per germline.

The chain carries TRBV25-1 and TRBJ2-7, with no clear D. The CDR3 is 13 amino acids. Germline V CDR1 and CDR2: MGHDK, SYGVNS. Trimming removed 4 bases at V and 3 bases at J, with 10 bases between. The CDR3: CASSGSSIYEQYF. Here the CDR3 DNA reads TGTGCCAGCAGTGGGTCAAGTATCTACGAGCAGTACTTC.

This clonotype was recorded many times. The rearrangement uses TRBV28 and TRBJ1-1; D is uncertain. CDR3 length equals 15 residues. Germline V gene lookup returns CDR1 MDHEN and CDR2 SYDVKM. V lost 7 bases to trimming and J lost 1 base, with 16 bases between them. CDR3 nucleotides: TGTGCCAGCACCCTCTTGCCCGAGTCGAACACTGAAGCTTTCTTT. Amino acids: CASTLLPESNTEAFF.

There are many counts of this clonotype. The gene calls are TRBV11-1 and TRBJ2-5, with D perhaps TRBD1 (6 bases). This CDR3 is 15 amino acids long. CDR1 is SGHAT, CDR2 FQDESV, per germline (reference sequence). The V end lost 3 bases, the J end lost 4 bases, and 15 bases lay between the germline ends. This chain's CDR3 is CASSLTTGNGETQYF. The CDR3 DNA is TGTGCCAGCAGCTTGACTACAGGGAACGGAGAGACCCAGTACTTC.

This clonotype occurred many times. The rearrangement uses TRBV6-1 and TRBJ2-2, with a tentative D call TRBD2 (6 bases). V lost 6 bases to trimming and J lost 5 bases, with 13 bases between them. Germline CDR1 MNHNS, CDR2 SASEGT. The CDR3 loop spans 14 amino acids. The CDR3 DNA sequence: TGTGCCAGCAGAAGGGTCCGGGGGACCGGGGAGCTGTTTTTT. This gives the protein CASRRVRGTGELFF.

Ten or more counts support this clonotype. Germline and junction disagree at one end, which may indicate a read error. The rearrangement uses TRBV7-2 and TRBJ1-6; D gene unclear. Germline V CDR1 and CDR2: SGHTA, FQGNSA. The CDR3 is made up of 15 amino acids. CDR3 DNA: TGTGCCAGCAGCTTTGTTGACACCTCTAATTCGCCCCTCCACTTT. It yields the protein CASSFVDTSNSPLHF.

This clonotype has just a few counts. The CDR3, as DNA: TGTGCCAGCAGTTATCTAGCGGTCTACGAGCAGTACTTC. This sequence encodes CASSYLAVYEQYF. This chain connects TRBV6-1 to TRBJ2-7, with 7 bases matching TRBD2. Trimming took 5 bases from V and 3 from J; bases not matched to a gene: 4. This CDR3 is built from 13 residues. The germline gives CDR1 MNHNS, CDR2 SASEGT.

This clonotype was recorded many times. This sequence joins TRBV15 and TRBJ2-7, with TRBD2 matching 13 bases. Germline trimming cut 3 bases from V and 8 bases from J; bases unmatched to any gene: 1. Germline CDR1 LNHNV, CDR2 YYDKDF (reference sequence). The CDR3 extends over 13 amino acids. The chain's CDR3 is CATSRTSGGQQYF. The DNA for the CDR3 is TGTGCCACCAGCAGGACTAGCGGGGGGCAGCAGTACTTC.

This clonotype was recorded many times. The rearrangement joins TRBV6-1 to TRBJ1-1; D gene ambiguous. V lost 6 bases, J lost 4 bases, and 15 bases lay in between. The CDR3 is 14 residues long. The germline V gene encodes CDR1 MNHNS and CDR2 SASEGT. The CDR3 loop is CASRPSVAATEAFF. In DNA, the CDR3 is TGTGCCAGCAGACCCTCCGTGGCCGCCACTGAAGCTTTCTTT.

A remark on this clonotype: A much bigger clone sits one base away, suggesting this may be a read error. The chain combines TRBV7-9 with TRBJ2-7; D unclear. V gave up 0 bases and J gave up 6 bases, with 6 bases separating them. The CDR3 is 12 amino acids. The germline gives CDR1 SEHNR, CDR2 FQNEAQ (reference sequence). The CDR3 DNA reads as TGTGCCAGCAGCTTAGCGCGGAGCGAGCAGTACTTC. Encoded protein: CASSLARSEQYF.

This clonotype came up a few times. The chain combines TRBV18 with TRBJ1-5; D not resolved. V was shortened by 6 bases and J by 6 bases, with 12 bases between the two germline ends. CDR3 length: 13 residues. Germline assignment: CDR1 KGHSH and CDR2 LQKENI. CDR3 protein: CASSLGQGQPQHF. In DNA, the CDR3 is TGTGCCAGCTCCCTGGGCCAAGGTCAGCCCCAGCATTTT.

This clonotype was picked up a small number of times. This chain links TRBV30 with TRBJ1-1; no clear D gene. The V gene's germline CDR1 is GTSNPN and CDR2 SVGIG (reference sequence). The CDR3 covers 12 residues. The V gene lost 1 base and the J gene lost 4 bases, with 7 bases spanning the gap. The CDR3 region has the DNA TGTGCCTGGAGTGGAACACTCACTGAAGCTTTCTTT. This encodes CAWSGTLTEAFF. The full variable domain, completed using reference TRBV30 and TRBJ1-1, is SQTIHQWPATLVQPVGSPLSLECTVEGTSNPNLYWYRQAAGRGLQLLFYSVGIGQISSEVPQNLSASRPQDRQFILSSKKLLLSDSGFYLCAWSGTLTEAFFGQGTRLTVV.

In this sample, this clonotype turned up a few times. The chain employs TRBV7-2 and TRBJ2-1; 16 nucleotides agree with TRBD2. The CDR3 is 17 amino acids. Germline V lookup: CDR1 SGHTA, CDR2 FQGNSA. J lost 6 bases, V lost 2 bases, and 4 bases had no gene match. The CDR3 region is CASSLSGTSGRANEQFF. In nucleotides, the CDR3 is TGTGCCAGCAGCTTAAGCGGGACTAGCGGGAGGGCCAATGAGCAGTTCTTC.

The gene calls are TRBV7-2 and TRBJ2-1; 8 bases match TRBD1. Germline lookup yields CDR1 SGHTA and CDR2 FQGNSA. This CDR3 contains 18 residues. V dropped 5 bases and J dropped 2; count of bases not matched to a gene: 14. This CDR3 is CASSQRTGLSLTYNEQFF. As DNA, the CDR3 is TGTGCCAGCAGCCAACGGACAGGGCTCTCGTTAACCTACAATGAGCAGTTCTTC.

The chain uses TRBV20-1 and TRBJ2-7; 11 nucleotides match TRBD2. The CDR3 loop spans 16 amino acids. Trimming at V came to 3 bases and at J to 5 bases, leaving 12 bases not matched to a gene. CDR1 is DFQATT, CDR2 SNEGSKA, per germline (reference sequence). Here the CDR3 DNA reads TGCAGTGCTAGCCGGACTAGCGGGTATAAAGAGGACGAGCAGTACTTC. Encoded protein: CSASRTSGYKEDEQYF.

This clonotype was detected only a few times. The V call is TRBV7-3, the J call TRBJ2-2; D gene uncertain. Germline CDR1 is SGHTA and CDR2 is FQGTGA. The CDR3 sequence is 16 residues long. Trimming removed 5 bases from V and 3 bases from J, with 16 bases in between. CDR3 protein: CASSQASLNYTGELFF. CDR3 nucleotides: TGTGCCAGCAGCCAAGCCAGCTTAAACTACACCGGGGAGCTGTTTTTT.

This clonotype was detected many times. The chain employs TRBV13 and TRBJ2-5; TRBD1 matches 8 bases. V lost 5 bases and J lost 7; bases outside the gene matches: 6. Germline CDR1 PRHDT, CDR2 FYEKMQ (reference sequence). The CDR3 extends over 13 amino acids. The CDR3 loop reads CASSRGTGGTQYF. DNA for the CDR3: TGTGCCAGCAGCCGAGGGACAGGAGGGACCCAGTACTTC. The variable domain in full, with the rest retrieved from reference TRBV13 and TRBJ2-5, is AAGVIQSPRHLIKEKRETATLKCYPIPRHDTVYWYQQGPGQDPQFLISFYEKMQSDKGSIPDRFSAQQFSDYHSELNMSSLELGDSALYFCASSRGTGGTQYFGPGTRLLVL.

The V gene is TRBV9, the J gene TRBJ1-2; 9 bases align to TRBD1. J gave up 7 bases and V 0 bases, and 7 bases lay outside the gene matches. The CDR3 runs to 15 residues. The germline V gene has CDR1 SGDLS and CDR2 YYNGEE. This chain's CDR3 is CASSVGGQGPSGYTF. In DNA form, the CDR3 reads TGTGCCAGCAGCGTAGGCGGACAGGGGCCATCTGGCTACACCTTC.

In its sample, this clonotype was seen a few times. The chain carries TRBV19 and TRBJ1-1; D unclear. In germline, CDR1 is LNHDA, CDR2 SQIVND (reference sequence). V lost 5 bases and J lost 4, with 11 bases in between. The length of the CDR3 is 13 residues. The CDR3 coding sequence is TGTGCCAGTAGTGGCTACAGAGGCACTGAAGCTTTCTTT. Translation gives CASSGYRGTEAFF.